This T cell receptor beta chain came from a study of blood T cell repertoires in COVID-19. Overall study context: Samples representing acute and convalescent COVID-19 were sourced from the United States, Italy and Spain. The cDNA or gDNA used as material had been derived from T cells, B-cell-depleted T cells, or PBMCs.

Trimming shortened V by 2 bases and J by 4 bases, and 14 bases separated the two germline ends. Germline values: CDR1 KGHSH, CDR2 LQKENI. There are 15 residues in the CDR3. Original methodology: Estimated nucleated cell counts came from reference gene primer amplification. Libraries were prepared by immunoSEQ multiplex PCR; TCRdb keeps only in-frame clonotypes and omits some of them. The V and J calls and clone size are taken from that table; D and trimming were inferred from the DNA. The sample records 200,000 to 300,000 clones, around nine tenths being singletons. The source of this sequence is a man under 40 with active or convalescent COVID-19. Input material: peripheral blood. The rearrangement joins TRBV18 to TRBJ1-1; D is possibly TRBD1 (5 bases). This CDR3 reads CASSPSGEVGTEAFF. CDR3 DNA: TGTGCCAGCTCACCATCGGGGGAAGTGGGCACTGAAGCTTTCTTT.